This T cell receptor (beta chain) was sequenced during a study of shared clonotypes between healthy human individuals. Regarding the study as a whole: How much donors shared clonotypes was expected to be affected by sequencing depth. Non-shared clonotypes displayed generation probabilities falling below those of clonotypes present in all four donors. Rarefaction revealed incomplete sorted-subset sequencing despite large depth.

A word on this clone: Its target is unknown. The sample contains more than one DNA sequence encoding this CDR3.

Genomic DNA of every subset was divided equally among multiple immunoSEQ plates. Only in-frame clones appear in the TCRdb table, and some are missing; sequencing was by immunoSEQ multiplex PCR. The sample yields about 2.3 million clones, about 90% seen once. Sample: naive CD4+ T cells from PBMCs. Subset: CD45RA+ positively selected. The receptor comes from a man younger than 30 in good health. Some clones in this sample may be carry-over from other donors' samples.

The CDR3 is CASSSRGEQYF. The CDR3 coding sequence is TGTGCCAGCAGCTCGAGGGGGGAGCAGTACTTC. This chain uses TRBV7-2 with TRBJ2-7; tentative D call: TRBD1 (6 bases). The germline CDR1 and CDR2 sequences are SGHTA and FQGNSA. This CDR3 is 11 amino acids long. The ends were cut back, 4 bases at V and 7 bases at J, with 8 bases in the middle.